The clone carrying this TCR beta chain was recorded at least ten times. Antigen specificity is unknown. These data are taken from a study of T-cell reconstitution after alpha-beta-depleted transplantation in children. Study conclusions and caveats: Several hundred expanded graft clones reportedly supplied alpha-beta T cells about two months after transplant. Elevated TCRbeta diversity at day 60 was traced, in some patients, to surviving recipient T cells and thymic progenitors. Newly produced T cells mostly accounted for T-cell counts and diversity one year post-transplant.

As it was prepared, the TCRbeta library received unique molecular identifiers. Via MiXCR, TCRdb re-called the PCR reads, giving one row per CDR3 protein. The sample contains approximately 240,000 distinct CDR3 sequences, under 13% of which appear only once. The CDR3 runs 13 residues. Germline loops: CDR1 KGHSH, CDR2 LQKENI. V lost 6 bases and J 3 bases, leaving 11 bases between the germline ends. V gene TRBV18 combines with J gene TRBJ2-5, with D possibly TRBD2 on 5 matching bases. The sequences come from PBMCs, collected before TCRalphabeta/CD19-depleted stem cell transplant. This sequence originates from a child younger than two with acute myeloid leukemia, due to receive a stem cell transplant. The CDR3: CASSRVEEETQYF. The CDR3 nucleotides read TGTGCCAGCTCGAGGGTGGAGGAAGAGACCCAGTACTTC.